These 24 T cell receptor beta chains came from one sample sequenced in a study of blood T cell repertoires in COVID-19. TCRdb's table, derived via immunoSEQ multiplex PCR, lists solely in-frame clones and lacks some. The table lists fewer than 200,000 clones, about 80% of them singletons. Sequencing used peripheral blood. These receptor sequences come from a woman between 70 and 85 years old with acute or convalescent COVID-19.

The rearrangement links TRBV19 to TRBJ2-7, with D hard to call. Germline V gene data show CDR1 as LNHDA and CDR2 as SQIVND (reference sequence). The CDR3 loop spans 13 amino acids. Trimming shortened V by 5 bases and J by 7 bases, and 15 bases separated the two germline ends. CDR3 sequence (DNA): TGTGCCAGTAGTCCTTGGAGAAGTTTGGAGCAGTACTTC. Residues: CASSPWRSLEQYF.

The rearrangement joins TRBV29-1 to TRBJ2-1; D unresolved. The germline V gene encodes CDR1 SQVTM and CDR2 ANQGSEA. V dropped 4 bases and J dropped 3 bases, with 19 bases sitting between them. The CDR3 contains 16 residues. Here the CDR3 DNA reads TGCAGCGTTGGTGAGACATCTATTCTCTTCTACAATGAGCAGTTCTTC. As protein: CSVGETSILFYNEQFF.

V gene TRBV4-1 combines with J gene TRBJ2-5; tentative D call: TRBD1 (5 bases). With 0 bases removed from V and 7 bases from J, the gap between germline ends came to 15 bases. CDR1 is MGHRA, CDR2 YSYEKL, per germline. The CDR3 is made up of 15 amino acids. The CDR3 sequence: CASSQEPGRQGTQYF. The CDR3 nucleotides are TGCGCCAGCAGCCAAGAACCCGGCAGGCAGGGGACCCAGTACTTC.

CDR3: CASRQGLWSDVLTF. The CDR3 DNA follows: TGTGCCAGTAGACAGGGTCTCTGGAGTGACGTCCTGACTTTC. The chain is built from TRBV19 and TRBJ2-6; TRBD1 is a possible D gene (6 bases). This CDR3 spans 14 amino acids. Germline CDR1 is LNHDA and CDR2 is SQIVND (reference sequence). Trimming stripped 6 bases from V and 11 bases from J, with 17 bases between.

The J gene is TRBJ2-7, the V gene TRBV5-1; D is uncertain. The CDR3 runs to 17 residues. CDR1 and CDR2 (germline): SGHRS, YFSETQ. The V gene lost 3 bases and the J gene lost 3 bases, with 22 bases spanning the gap. The CDR3 is CASSSRVSGVGNYEQYF. The CDR3 DNA is TGCGCCAGCAGCTCCCGGGTCTCGGGTGTAGGCAACTACGAGCAGTACTTC.

The V gene is TRBV19, the J gene TRBJ2-6; the match to TRBD1 covers 7 bases. Trimming removed 6 bases from V and 0 bases from J; junction bases left unmatched: 2. There are 15 residues in the CDR3. Germline assignment: CDR1 LNHDA and CDR2 SQIVND (reference sequence). The CDR3 region is CASSGTASGANVLTF. The CDR3 DNA reads TGTGCCAGTAGCGGGACAGCCTCTGGGGCCAACGTCCTGACTTTC.

The chain combines TRBV7-9 with TRBJ2-7; 7 bases align to TRBD1. J gave up 3 bases and V 6 bases, and 11 bases lay outside the gene matches. Germline CDR1 reads SEHNR; CDR2 reads FQNEAQ (reference sequence). This CDR3 is 15 amino acids long. The CDR3 coding sequence is TGTGCCAGCAGTCCAGGCGGAACAGGGGTCTACGAGCAGTACTTC. It codes for CASSPGGTGVYEQYF.

The chain is built from TRBV6-5 and TRBJ1-1, with D hard to call. This CDR3 comprises 15 residues. Deletions cut 9 bases from V and 3 bases from J, with 20 bases between. Germline-derived CDR1 and CDR2 are MNHEY and SVGAGI. In DNA form, the CDR3 reads TGTGCCAGTAAGACCCGGGGAGTAGTGTACACTGAAGCTTTCTTT. It encodes CASKTRGVVYTEAFF.

This chain connects TRBV14 to TRBJ2-5, with D possibly being TRBD2 (6 bases). The CDR3 covers 14 residues. The germline V gene encodes CDR1 SGHDN and CDR2 FVKESK. Trimming pared 4 bases from V and 5 bases from J, leaving 14 bases between. CDR3 nucleotides: TGTGCCAGCAGCCTCAGTCTAGCGACGGAGACCCAGTACTTC. It translates to CASSLSLATETQYF.

The gene calls are TRBV2 and TRBJ2-7, with D possibly TRBD1 on 5 matching bases. V dropped 7 bases and J dropped 1 base, with 17 bases sitting between them. The CDR3 is 15 amino acids. CDR1 is SNHLY and CDR2 is FYNNEI in the germline V gene. CDR3 in amino acids: CASTRVSRVSYEQYF. The CDR3, as DNA: TGTGCCAGCACCCGCGTCTCCAGGGTGTCCTACGAGCAGTACTTC.

As regards this clone: This clone may be a read error of a much larger clone one base away. V usage is TRBV11-2 and J usage is TRBJ2-7; 14 bases map to TRBD2. The trim removed 5 bases at V and 6 bases at J, leaving 12 bases unmatched. The germline V gene encodes CDR1 SGHAT and CDR2 FQNNGV. The CDR3 covers 17 residues. The CDR3 spells CASSAPRETSGRGEQYF. In nucleotides, the CDR3 is TGTGCCAGCAGCGCCCCCAGGGAGACTAGCGGGAGGGGCGAGCAGTACTTC.

This clone has a handful of counts. Other DNA variants within this sample encode the same CDR3. The V gene is TRBV4-1, the J gene TRBJ1-6, with 8 nucleotides matching TRBD1. J was trimmed by 10 bases and V by 1 base; bases with no gene match: 6. This CDR3 contains 15 residues. CDR1 and CDR2 from the germline V gene are MGHRA and YSYEKL. CDR3 sequence reads: CASSQGQGAYSPLHF. DNA for the CDR3: TGCGCCAGCAGCCAAGGCCAGGGGGCGTACTCACCCCTCCACTTT.

V gene TRBV5-6 combines with J gene TRBJ2-1; 9 nucleotides agree with TRBD2. Germline CDR1 is SGHDT and CDR2 is YYEEEE. Trimming cost V 4 bases and J 0 bases; bases outside gene matches: 11. CDR3 length: 18 amino acids. The CDR3 reads CASSQRSSGTSSYNEQFF. The DNA for the CDR3 is TGTGCCAGCAGCCAGCGCTCTAGCGGGACGAGCTCCTACAATGAGCAGTTCTTC.

The J gene is TRBJ2-1, the V gene TRBV20-1; D ambiguous. Germline CDR1 is DFQATT and CDR2 is SNEGSKA (reference sequence). The CDR3 has 11 amino acids. V was pared by 3 bases and J by 6 bases, with 6 bases between. This chain's CDR3 is CSASFSNEQFF. The CDR3 region has the DNA TGCAGTGCTAGCTTCAGCAATGAGCAGTTCTTC.

The chain carries TRBV19 and TRBJ2-2, with TRBD1 as a possible D gene (6 bases). Deletions cut 6 bases from V and 0 bases from J, with 14 bases between. The CDR3 loop spans 16 amino acids. The germline V gene encodes CDR1 LNHDA and CDR2 SQIVND (reference sequence). The CDR3: CASRGAAGANTGELFF. As DNA, the CDR3 is TGTGCCAGTAGGGGGGCGGCAGGGGCGAACACCGGGGAGCTGTTTTTT.

The V gene is TRBV5-4, the J gene TRBJ1-1, with D perhaps TRBD1 (6 bases). V lost 4 bases and J 3 bases, leaving 10 bases between the germline ends. This CDR3 spans 13 amino acids. Germline lookup yields CDR1 SGHNT and CDR2 YYREEE (reference sequence). CDR3 DNA: TGTGCCAGCAGCGGGACATTACACACTGAAGCTTTCTTT. This encodes CASSGTLHTEAFF.

The genes are TRBV6-1 and TRBJ1-6; 8 positions agree with TRBD1. This CDR3 contains 16 residues. With V trimmed by 3 bases and J by 8 bases, 9 bases remained unmatched. Per the germline V gene, CDR1 is MNHNS and CDR2 is SASEGT. This chain's CDR3 is CASSEDRAFGYSPLHF. CDR3 nucleotides: TGTGCCAGCAGTGAGGACAGGGCGTTTGGTTATTCACCCCTCCACTTT.

The chain is built from TRBV29-1 and TRBJ2-7; D remains ambiguous. The germline V gene has CDR1 SQVTM and CDR2 ANQGSEA. V lost 3 bases to trimming and J lost 3 bases, with 6 bases between them. The CDR3 has 11 residues. Written as DNA, the CDR3 is TGCAGCGTTGAGACGGGCTACGAGCAGTACTTC. Translation: CSVETGYEQYF.

This CDR3 reads CASSIVRAGELFF. For the CDR3, the DNA is TGTGCCAGTAGTATTGTCAGGGCCGGGGAGCTGTTTTTT. This rearrangement joins TRBV19 to TRBJ2-2; TRBD1 is a possible D gene (5 bases). This CDR3 comprises 13 residues. V was pared by 3 bases and J by 6 bases, with 8 bases between. The V gene's germline CDR1 is LNHDA and CDR2 SQIVND (reference sequence).

The V and J genes are TRBV19 and TRBJ1-4, with no clear D. The CDR3 has 17 amino acids. The ends were cut back, 8 bases at V and 0 bases at J, with 19 bases in the middle. Looked up from germline, CDR1 is LNHDA and CDR2 is SQIVND (reference sequence). CDR3 loop: CASSILTAFSTNEKLFF. The CDR3 DNA sequence: TGTGCCAGTTCAATCCTTACAGCTTTCTCAACTAATGAAAAACTGTTTTTT.

The chain has TRBV2 and TRBJ2-5; the match to TRBD2 covers 10 bases. The trim removed 2 bases at V and 7 bases at J, leaving 7 bases unmatched. This CDR3 comprises 15 residues. From germline, CDR1 is SNHLY and CDR2 FYNNEI. The chain's CDR3 is CASSETLAGVATQYF. DNA of the CDR3: TGTGCCAGCAGTGAAACGCTAGCGGGAGTGGCGACCCAGTACTTC. The full variable domain, its missing parts supplied by reference TRBV2 and TRBJ2-5, is EPEVTQTPSHQVTQMGQEVILRCVPISNHLYFYWYRQILGQKVEFLVSFYNNEISEKSEIFDDQFSVERPDGSNFTLKIRSTKLEDSAMYFCASSETLAGVATQYFGPGTRLLVL.

V is TRBV3-1 (or the pseudogene TRBV3-2) and J is TRBJ2-3; 10 bases are shared with TRBD2. The V gene's germline CDR1 is LGHDT and CDR2 YNNKEL (reference sequence). The CDR3 is 15 amino acids. V was pared by 5 bases and J by 4 bases, with 6 bases of the junction left unmatched. CDR3 coding DNA: TGTGCCAGCAGCTCTAGCGGGAGTATTCCAGATACGCAGTATTTT. Amino acids: CASSSSGSIPDTQYF.

V and J are TRBV7-3 and TRBJ2-3; the match to TRBD2 covers 10 bases. The ends lost 5 bases at V and 4 bases at J; junction bases unmatched: 3. Germline V lookup: CDR1 SGHTA, CDR2 FQGTGA. The CDR3 is made up of 14 amino acids. The CDR3 DNA sequence: TGTGCCAGCAGCCCCGGGACTAGCGCAGATACGCAGTATTTT. Protein product: CASSPGTSADTQYF.

V gene TRBV24-1 combines with J gene TRBJ2-1, with 7 bases fitting TRBD1. The CDR3 is 16 amino acids. From germline, CDR1 is KGHDR and CDR2 SFDVKD. Losses at the gene ends were 4 bases for V and 6 bases for J; bases not matched to a gene: 11. The CDR3 region is CATSDETGVRGNEQFF. The CDR3 coding sequence is TGTGCCACCAGTGACGAAACAGGGGTTAGGGGCAATGAGCAGTTCTTC.